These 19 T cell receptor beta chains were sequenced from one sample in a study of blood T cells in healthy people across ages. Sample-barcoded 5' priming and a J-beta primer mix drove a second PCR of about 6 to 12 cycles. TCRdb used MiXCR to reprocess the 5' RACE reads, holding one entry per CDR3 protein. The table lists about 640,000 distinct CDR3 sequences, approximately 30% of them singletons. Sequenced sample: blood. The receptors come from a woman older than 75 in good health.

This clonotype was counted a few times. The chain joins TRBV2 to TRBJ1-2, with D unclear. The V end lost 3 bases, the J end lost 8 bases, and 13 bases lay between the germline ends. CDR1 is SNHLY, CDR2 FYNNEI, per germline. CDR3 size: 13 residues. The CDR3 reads CASSDLWPPGYTF. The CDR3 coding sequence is TGTGCCAGCAGTGATCTATGGCCCCCAGGCTACACCTTC.

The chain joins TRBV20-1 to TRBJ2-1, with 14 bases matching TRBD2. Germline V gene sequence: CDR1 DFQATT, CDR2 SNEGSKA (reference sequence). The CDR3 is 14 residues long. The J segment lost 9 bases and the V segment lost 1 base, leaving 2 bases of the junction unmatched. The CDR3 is CSARAGLAGVEQFF. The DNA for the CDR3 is TGCAGTGCTAGAGCGGGACTAGCGGGAGTTGAGCAGTTCTTC.

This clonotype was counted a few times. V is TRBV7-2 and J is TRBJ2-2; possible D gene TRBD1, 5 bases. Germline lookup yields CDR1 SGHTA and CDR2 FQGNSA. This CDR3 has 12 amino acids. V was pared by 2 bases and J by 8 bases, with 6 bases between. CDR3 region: CASSLPGGELFF. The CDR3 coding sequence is TGTGCCAGCAGCTTACCAGGGGGGGAGCTGTTTTTT.

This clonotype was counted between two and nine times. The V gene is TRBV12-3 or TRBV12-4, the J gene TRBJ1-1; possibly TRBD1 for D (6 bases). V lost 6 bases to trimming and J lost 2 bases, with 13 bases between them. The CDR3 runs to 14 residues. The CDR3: CASSPTGFNTEAFF. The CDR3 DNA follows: TGTGCCAGCAGCCCGACAGGTTTCAACACTGAAGCTTTCTTT.

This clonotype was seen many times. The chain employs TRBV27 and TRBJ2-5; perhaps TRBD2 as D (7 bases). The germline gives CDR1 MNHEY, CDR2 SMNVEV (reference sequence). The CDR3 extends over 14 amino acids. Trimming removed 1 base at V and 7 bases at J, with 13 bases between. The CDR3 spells CASSLYGGRGTQYF. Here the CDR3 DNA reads TGTGCCAGCAGTTTATACGGGGGGCGAGGGACCCAGTACTTC.

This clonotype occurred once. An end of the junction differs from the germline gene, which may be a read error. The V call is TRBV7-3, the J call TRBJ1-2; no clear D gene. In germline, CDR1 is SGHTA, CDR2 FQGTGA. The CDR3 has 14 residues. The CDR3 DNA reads TGTGTCAGCAGCTTAGGTCCGTCTAACTATGGCTACACCTTC. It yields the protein CVSSLGPSNYGYTF.

This CDR3 reads CASSLLLSGGLGYTF. CDR3 sequence (DNA): TGTGCCAGCAGTCTGCTCTTGAGCGGGGGGCTTGGCTACACCTTC. V gene TRBV28 combines with J gene TRBJ1-2, with TRBD1 as a possible D gene (6 bases). The CDR3 runs 15 residues. The germline V and J ends were trimmed by 5 bases and 7 bases, with 20 bases remaining between them. The germline CDR1 and CDR2 sequences are MDHEN and SYDVKM.

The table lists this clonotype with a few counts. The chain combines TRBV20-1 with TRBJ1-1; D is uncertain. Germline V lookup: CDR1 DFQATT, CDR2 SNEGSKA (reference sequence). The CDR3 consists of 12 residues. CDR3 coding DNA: TGCAGGGCCGAGCGGGCCAACTTTGAAGCTTTCTTT. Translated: CRAERANFEAFF.

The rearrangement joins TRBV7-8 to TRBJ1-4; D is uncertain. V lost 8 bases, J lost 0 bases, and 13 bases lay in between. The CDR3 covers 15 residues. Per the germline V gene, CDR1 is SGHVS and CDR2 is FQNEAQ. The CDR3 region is CASAPVTPTNEKLFF. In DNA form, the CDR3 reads TGTGCCAGCGCCCCTGTGACACCAACTAATGAAAAACTGTTTTTT.

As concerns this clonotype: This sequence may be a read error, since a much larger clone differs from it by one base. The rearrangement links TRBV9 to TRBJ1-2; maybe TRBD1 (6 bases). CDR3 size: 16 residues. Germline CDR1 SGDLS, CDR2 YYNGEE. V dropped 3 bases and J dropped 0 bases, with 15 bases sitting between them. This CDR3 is CASSAGQRRTNYGYTF. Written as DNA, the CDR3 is TGTGCCAGCAGCGCCGGACAGCGAAGGACTAACTATGGCTACACCTTC. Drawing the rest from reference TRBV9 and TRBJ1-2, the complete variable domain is DSGVTQTPKHLITATGQRVTLRCSPRSGDLSVYWYQQSLDQGLQFLIQYYNGEERAKGNILERFSAQQFPDLHSELNLSSLELGDSALYFCASSAGQRRTNYGYTFGSGTRLTVV.

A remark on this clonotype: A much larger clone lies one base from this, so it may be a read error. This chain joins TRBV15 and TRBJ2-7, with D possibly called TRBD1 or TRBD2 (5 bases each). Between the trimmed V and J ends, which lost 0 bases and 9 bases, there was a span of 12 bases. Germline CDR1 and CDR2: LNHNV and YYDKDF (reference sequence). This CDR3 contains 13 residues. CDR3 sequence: CATSRDFGAGQYF. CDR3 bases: TGTGCCACCAGCAGAGATTTCGGGGCAGGGCAGTACTTC. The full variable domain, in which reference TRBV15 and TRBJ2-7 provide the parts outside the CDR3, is DAMVIQNPRYQVTQFGKPVTLSCSQTLNHNVMYWYQQKSSQAPKLLFHYYDKDFNNEADTPDNFQSRRPNTSFCFLDIRSPGLGDTAMYLCATSRDFGAGQYFGPGTRLTVT.

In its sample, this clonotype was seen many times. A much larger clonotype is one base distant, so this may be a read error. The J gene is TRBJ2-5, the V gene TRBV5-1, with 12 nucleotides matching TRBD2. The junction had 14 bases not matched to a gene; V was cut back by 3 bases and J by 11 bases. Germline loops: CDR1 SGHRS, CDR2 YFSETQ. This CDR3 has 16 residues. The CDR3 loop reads CASSWTTSGGINEQYF. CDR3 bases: TGCGCCAGCAGCTGGACAACTAGCGGGGGGATTAATGAGCAGTACTTC.

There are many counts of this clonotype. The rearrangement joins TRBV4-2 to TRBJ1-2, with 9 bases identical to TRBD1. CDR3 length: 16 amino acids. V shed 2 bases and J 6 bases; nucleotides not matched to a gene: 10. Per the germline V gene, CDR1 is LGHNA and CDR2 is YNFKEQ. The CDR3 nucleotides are TGTGCCAGCAGCCAACCGGGACAGGGAAATTCTGATGGCTACACCTTC. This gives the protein CASSQPGQGNSDGYTF.

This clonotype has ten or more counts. CDR3 sequence reads: CSARDPGTGVTDTQYF. The CDR3 DNA reads TGCAGTGCTAGAGATCCCGGGACAGGCGTCACAGATACGCAGTATTTT. The rearrangement links TRBV20-1 to TRBJ2-3; TRBD1 aligns across 8 bases. CDR1 DFQATT and CDR2 SNEGSKA come from the germline V gene (reference sequence). Unmatched junction bases numbered 7, after V lost 0 bases and J lost 2 bases. This CDR3 contains 16 residues.

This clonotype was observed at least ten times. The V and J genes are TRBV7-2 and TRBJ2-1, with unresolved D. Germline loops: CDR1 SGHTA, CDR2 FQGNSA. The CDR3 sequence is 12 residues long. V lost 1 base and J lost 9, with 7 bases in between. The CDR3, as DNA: TGTGCCAGCAGCTTAGAGGCAGGTGAGCAGTTCTTC. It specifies CASSLEAGEQFF.

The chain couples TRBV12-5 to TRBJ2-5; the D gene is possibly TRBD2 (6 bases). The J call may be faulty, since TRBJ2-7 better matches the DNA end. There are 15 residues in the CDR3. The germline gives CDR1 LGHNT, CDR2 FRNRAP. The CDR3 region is CASAPFGGTTYEQYF. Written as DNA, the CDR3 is TGTGCTAGTGCCCCATTCGGAGGGACCACCTACGAGCAGTACTTC.

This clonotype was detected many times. The CDR3 loop is CASKSPGEGGGDTQYF. The CDR3 bases are TGTGCCAGCAAGTCGCCCGGGGAGGGGGGAGGAGATACGCAGTATTTT. The chain employs TRBV27 and TRBJ2-3, with D perhaps matching TRBD2 (7 bases). The V gene lost 7 bases and the J gene lost 5 bases, with 22 bases spanning the gap. The germline V gene encodes CDR1 MNHEY and CDR2 SMNVEV (reference sequence). The CDR3 consists of 16 residues.

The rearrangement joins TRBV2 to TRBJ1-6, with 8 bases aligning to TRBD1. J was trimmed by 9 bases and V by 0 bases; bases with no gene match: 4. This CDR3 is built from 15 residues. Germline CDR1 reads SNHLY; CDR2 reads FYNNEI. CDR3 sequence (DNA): TGTGCCAGCAGTGAAGCAAGGACAGGGACTTCACCCCTCCACTTT. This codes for CASSEARTGTSPLHF.

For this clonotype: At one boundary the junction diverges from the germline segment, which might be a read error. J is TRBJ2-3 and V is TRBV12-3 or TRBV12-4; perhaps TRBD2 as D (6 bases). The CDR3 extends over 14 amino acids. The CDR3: CASSWGGNADMQYF. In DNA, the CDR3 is TGTGCCAGCAGTTGGGGAGGAAACGCAGATATGCAGTATTTT.